This T cell receptor (beta chain) was identified during a study of blood T cell repertoires in COVID-19. The wider study: COVID-19 samples, acute and convalescent, were from the United States, Italy and Spain. T cells, B-cell-depleted T cells, or PBMCs supplied cDNA or gDNA.

Germline lookup yields CDR1 SGHVS and CDR2 FQNEAQ. The CDR3 spans 16 residues. V dropped 4 bases and J dropped 6; count of bases not matched to a gene: 14. Original data processing: The assay estimated nucleated cells by amplifying reference gene primers. Profiled with immunoSEQ multiplex PCR; TCRdb holds only in-frame clones, not every one. V and J calls and clone size are copied from that table; D and trimming were computed from the DNA. The sample has about 64,000 clones, approximately 75% seen once. Sequences were obtained from peripheral blood. The V call is TRBV7-8, the J call TRBJ1-2, with 7 positions matching TRBD1. The receptor was isolated from a man older than 75 with acute or convalescent COVID-19. The CDR3 sequence is CASSSNDRDHTDGYTF. The CDR3, as DNA: TGTGCCAGCAGCTCAAACGACAGGGATCATACGGATGGCTACACCTTC.